This T cell receptor (beta chain) appears in the sequencing data of a study of post-analysis software for immune sequencing data. Study results and caveats: Patients used several TRBV segments, including TRBV5-6, TRBV5-1 and TRBV20-1, more often than controls.

Turning to this clonotype: Its specificity is unknown.

Trimming took 6 bases from V and 7 from J, leaving 21 bases between them. Germline values: CDR1 MNHEY, CDR2 SVGAGI. CDR3 length: 15 residues. Each TCR beta cDNA library carried unique molecular identifiers. TCRdb independently ran MiXCR on the PCR reads; one entry per CDR3 protein. The sample includes some 800,000 distinct CDR3 sequences, under 60% of them seen just once. V usage is TRBV6-5 and J usage is TRBJ1-1, with D maybe TRBD1 (5 bases). This TCR was sampled from a girl between 10 and 17 years old with multiple sclerosis. The material sequenced was blood. CDR3 DNA: TGTGCCAGCAGCCGCCCCAGGGTGATAGGTGTTGAAGCTTTCTTT. Translating gives CASSRPRVIGVEAFF.